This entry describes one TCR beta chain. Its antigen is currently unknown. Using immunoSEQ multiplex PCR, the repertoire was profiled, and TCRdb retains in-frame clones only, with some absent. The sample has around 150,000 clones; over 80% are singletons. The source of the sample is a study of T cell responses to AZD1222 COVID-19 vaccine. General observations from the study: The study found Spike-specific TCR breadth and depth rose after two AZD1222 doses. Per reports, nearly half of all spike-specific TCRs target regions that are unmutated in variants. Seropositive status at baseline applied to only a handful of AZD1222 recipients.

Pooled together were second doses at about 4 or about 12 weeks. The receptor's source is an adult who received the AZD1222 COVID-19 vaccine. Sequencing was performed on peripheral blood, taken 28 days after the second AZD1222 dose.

This CDR3 reads CASSLALDRAGNTIYF. The CDR3, as DNA: TGTGCCAGCAGCTTAGCCCTCGACAGAGCTGGAAACACCATATATTTT. The chain joins TRBV11-1 to TRBJ1-3; tentatively, D is TRBD1 (5 bases). Germline lookup yields CDR1 SGHAT and CDR2 FQDESV (reference sequence). The V end lost 0 bases, the J end lost 2 bases, and 11 bases lay between the germline ends. The CDR3 consists of 16 residues.